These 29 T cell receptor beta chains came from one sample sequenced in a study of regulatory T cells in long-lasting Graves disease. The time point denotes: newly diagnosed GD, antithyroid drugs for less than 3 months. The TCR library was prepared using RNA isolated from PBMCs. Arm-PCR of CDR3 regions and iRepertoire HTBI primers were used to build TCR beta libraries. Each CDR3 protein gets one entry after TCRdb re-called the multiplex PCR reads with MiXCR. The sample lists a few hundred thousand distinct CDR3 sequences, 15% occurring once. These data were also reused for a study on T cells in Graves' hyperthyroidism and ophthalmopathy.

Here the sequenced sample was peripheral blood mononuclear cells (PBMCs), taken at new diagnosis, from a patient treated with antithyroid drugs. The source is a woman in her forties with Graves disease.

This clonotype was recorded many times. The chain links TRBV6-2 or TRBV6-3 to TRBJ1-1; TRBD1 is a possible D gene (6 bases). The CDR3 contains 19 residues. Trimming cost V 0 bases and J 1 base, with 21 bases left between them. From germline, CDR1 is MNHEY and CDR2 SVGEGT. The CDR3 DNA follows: TGTGCCAGCAGTTACTCACGGCAGGAGGGGGGAGGGAGGAACACTGAAGCTTTCTTT. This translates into CASSYSRQEGGGRNTEAFF.

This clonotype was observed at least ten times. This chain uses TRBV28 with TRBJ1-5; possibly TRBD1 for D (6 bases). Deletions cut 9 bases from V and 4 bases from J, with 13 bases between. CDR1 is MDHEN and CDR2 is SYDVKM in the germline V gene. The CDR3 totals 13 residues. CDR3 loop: CASTGQKNQPQHF. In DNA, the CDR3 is TGTGCCAGTACTGGACAGAAAAATCAGCCCCAGCATTTT.

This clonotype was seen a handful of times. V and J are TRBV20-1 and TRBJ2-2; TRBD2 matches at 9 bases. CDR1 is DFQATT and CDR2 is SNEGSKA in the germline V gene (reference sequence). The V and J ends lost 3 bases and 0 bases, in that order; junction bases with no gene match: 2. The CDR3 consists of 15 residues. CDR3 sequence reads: CSARTSGPNTGELFF. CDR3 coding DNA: TGCAGTGCTAGGACTAGCGGTCCGAACACCGGGGAGCTGTTTTTT.

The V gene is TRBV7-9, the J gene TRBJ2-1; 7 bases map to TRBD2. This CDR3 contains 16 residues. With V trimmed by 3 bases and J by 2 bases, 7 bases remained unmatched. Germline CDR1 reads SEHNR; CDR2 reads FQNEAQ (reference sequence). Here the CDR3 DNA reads TGTGCCAGCAGCTTGTGGGGAGCGGGACCCTACAATGAGCAGTTCTTC. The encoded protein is CASSLWGAGPYNEQFF.

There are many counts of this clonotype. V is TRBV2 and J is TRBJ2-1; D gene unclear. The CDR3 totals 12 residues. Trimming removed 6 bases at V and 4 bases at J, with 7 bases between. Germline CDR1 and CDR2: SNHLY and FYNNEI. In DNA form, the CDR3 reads TGTGCCAGCAGCGTAGGGTACAATGAGCAGTTCTTC. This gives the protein CASSVGYNEQFF.

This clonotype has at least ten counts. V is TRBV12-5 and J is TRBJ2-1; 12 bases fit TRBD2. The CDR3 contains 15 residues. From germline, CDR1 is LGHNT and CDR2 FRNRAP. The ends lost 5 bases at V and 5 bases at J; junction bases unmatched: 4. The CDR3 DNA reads TGTGCTAGTGGTAGGACTAGCGGGATTCACAATGAGCAGTTCTTC. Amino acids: CASGRTSGIHNEQFF.

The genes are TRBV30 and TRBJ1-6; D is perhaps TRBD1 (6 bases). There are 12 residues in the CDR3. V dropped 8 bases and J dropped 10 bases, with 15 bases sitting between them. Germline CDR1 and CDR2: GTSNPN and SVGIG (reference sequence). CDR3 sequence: CAVRGLQSPLHF. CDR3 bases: TGTGCCGTCAGGGGTCTGCAGTCACCCCTCCACTTT.

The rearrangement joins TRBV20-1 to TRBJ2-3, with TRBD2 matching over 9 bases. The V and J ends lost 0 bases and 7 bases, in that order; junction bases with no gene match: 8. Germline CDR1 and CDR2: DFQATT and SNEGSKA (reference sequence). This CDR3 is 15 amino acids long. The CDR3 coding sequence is TGCAGTGCTAGAGATGTAGCGGGAGCCCCAAATACGCAGTATTTT. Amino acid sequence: CSARDVAGAPNTQYF.

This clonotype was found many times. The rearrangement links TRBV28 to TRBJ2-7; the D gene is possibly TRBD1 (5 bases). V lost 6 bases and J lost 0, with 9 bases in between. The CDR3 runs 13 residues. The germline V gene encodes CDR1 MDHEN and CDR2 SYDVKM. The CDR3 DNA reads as TGTGCCAGCAGGGTAGACAGCTCCTACGAGCAGTACTTC. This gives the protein CASRVDSSYEQYF. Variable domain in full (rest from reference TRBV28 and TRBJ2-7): DVKVTQSSRYLVKRTGEKVFLECVQDMDHENMFWYRQDPGLGLRLIYFSYDVKMKEKGDIPEGYSVSREKKERFSLILESASTNQTSMYLCASRVDSSYEQYFGPGTRLTVT.

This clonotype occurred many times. In DNA form, the CDR3 reads TGTGCCAGCAATCAGGGGAACACCGGGGAGCTGTTTTTT. Translation: CASNQGNTGELFF. The chain recombines TRBV27 with TRBJ2-2, with D maybe TRBD1 (5 bases). The CDR3 is made up of 13 amino acids. Germline CDR1 and CDR2: MNHEY and SMNVEV (reference sequence). Trimming pared 7 bases from V and 1 base from J, leaving 7 bases between.

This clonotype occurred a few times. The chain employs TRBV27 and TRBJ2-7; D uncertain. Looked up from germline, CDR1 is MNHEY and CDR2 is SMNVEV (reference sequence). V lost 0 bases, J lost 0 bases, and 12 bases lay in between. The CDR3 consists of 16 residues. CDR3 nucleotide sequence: TGTGCCAGCAGTTTATCGGGCTCCTACAGCTCCTACGAGCAGTACTTC. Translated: CASSLSGSYSSYEQYF.

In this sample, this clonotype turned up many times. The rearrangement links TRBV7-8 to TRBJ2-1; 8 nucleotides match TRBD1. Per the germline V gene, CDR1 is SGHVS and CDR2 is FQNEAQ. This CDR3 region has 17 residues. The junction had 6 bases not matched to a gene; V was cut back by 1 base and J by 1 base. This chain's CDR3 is CASSLGGTGASYNEQFF. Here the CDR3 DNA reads TGTGCCAGCAGCTTAGGGGGGACAGGAGCTTCCTACAATGAGCAGTTCTTC.

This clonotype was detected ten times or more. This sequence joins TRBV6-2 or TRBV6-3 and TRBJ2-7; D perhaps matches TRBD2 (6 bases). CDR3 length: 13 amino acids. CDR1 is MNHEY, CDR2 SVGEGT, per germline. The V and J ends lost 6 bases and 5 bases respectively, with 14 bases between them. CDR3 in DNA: TGTGCCAGCAGCCCCCGGGAGAACAACGAGCAGTACTTC. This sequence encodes CASSPRENNEQYF.

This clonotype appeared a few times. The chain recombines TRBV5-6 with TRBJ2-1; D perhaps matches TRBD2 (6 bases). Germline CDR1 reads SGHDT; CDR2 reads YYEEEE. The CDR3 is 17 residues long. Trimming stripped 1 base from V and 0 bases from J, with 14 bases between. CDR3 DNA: TGTGCCAGCAGCTTGCCCTGGGGGGTCAGCTCCTACAATGAGCAGTTCTTC. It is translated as CASSLPWGVSSYNEQFF.

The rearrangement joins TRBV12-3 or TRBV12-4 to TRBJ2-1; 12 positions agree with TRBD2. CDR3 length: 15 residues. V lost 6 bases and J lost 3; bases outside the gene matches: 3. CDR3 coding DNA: TGTGCCAGCAGGTTGACTAGCGGGGGCTACAATGAGCAGTTCTTC. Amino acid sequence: CASRLTSGGYNEQFF.

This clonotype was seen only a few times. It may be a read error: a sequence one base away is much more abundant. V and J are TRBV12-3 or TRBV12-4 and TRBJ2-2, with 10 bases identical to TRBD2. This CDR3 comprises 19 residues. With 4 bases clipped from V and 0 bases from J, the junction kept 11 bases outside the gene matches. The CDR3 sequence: CASSYLPFLAGANTGELFF. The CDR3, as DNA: TGTGCCAGCAGTTACCTCCCCTTTCTAGCGGGAGCGAACACCGGGGAGCTGTTTTTT.

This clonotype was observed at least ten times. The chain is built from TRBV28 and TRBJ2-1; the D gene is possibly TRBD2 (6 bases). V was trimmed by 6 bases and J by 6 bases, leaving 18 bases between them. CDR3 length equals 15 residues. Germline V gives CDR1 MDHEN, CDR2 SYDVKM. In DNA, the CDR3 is TGTGCCAGCAGCCCGATACAGGAGGGAATCAATGAGCAGTTCTTC. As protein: CASSPIQEGINEQFF.

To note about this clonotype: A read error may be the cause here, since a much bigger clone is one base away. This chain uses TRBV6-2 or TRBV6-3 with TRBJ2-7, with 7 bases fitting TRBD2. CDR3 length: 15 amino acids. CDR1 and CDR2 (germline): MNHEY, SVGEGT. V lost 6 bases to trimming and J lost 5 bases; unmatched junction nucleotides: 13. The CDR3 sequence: CASSYSGGRGDEQYF. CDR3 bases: TGTGCCAGCAGCTATAGTGGCGGGAGAGGGGACGAGCAGTACTTC.

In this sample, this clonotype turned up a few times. CDR3 DNA sequence: TGTGCCAGTAGTCAGGGACCCAAAGGTGAGCAGTTCTTC. It is translated as CASSQGPKGEQFF. This chain links TRBV19 with TRBJ2-1; possibly TRBD1 or TRBD2 for D (5 bases each). The CDR3 loop spans 13 amino acids. Trimming pared 5 bases from V and 9 bases from J, leaving 14 bases between. Germline CDR1 and CDR2: LNHDA and SQIVND (reference sequence).

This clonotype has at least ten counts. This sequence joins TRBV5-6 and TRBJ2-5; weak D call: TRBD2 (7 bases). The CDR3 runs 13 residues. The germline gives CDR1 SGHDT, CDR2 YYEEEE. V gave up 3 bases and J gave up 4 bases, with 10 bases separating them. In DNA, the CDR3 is TGTGCCAGCAGCTGGGGAGGGGGAGAGACCCAGTACTTC. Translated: CASSWGGGETQYF.

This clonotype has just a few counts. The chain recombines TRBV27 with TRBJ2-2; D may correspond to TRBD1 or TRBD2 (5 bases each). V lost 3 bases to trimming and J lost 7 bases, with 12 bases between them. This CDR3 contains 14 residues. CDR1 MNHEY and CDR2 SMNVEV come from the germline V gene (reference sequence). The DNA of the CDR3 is TGTGCCAGCAGTTTCGGTGGGACGGGCGGGGAGCTGTTTTTT. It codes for CASSFGGTGGELFF.

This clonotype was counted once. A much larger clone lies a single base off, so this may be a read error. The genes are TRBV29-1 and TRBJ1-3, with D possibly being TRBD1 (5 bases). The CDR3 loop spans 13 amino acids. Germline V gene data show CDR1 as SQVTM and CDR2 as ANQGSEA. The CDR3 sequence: CGVEWRGGNTIYF. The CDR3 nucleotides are TGCGGCGTTGAGTGGAGGGGTGGAAACACCATATATTTT.

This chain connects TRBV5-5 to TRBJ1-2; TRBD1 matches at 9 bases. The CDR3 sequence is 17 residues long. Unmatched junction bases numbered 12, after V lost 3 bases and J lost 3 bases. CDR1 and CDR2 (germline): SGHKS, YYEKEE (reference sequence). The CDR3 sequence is CASSSRDRAYYDYGYTF. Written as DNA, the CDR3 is TGTGCCAGCAGCTCCCGGGACAGGGCCTATTACGACTATGGCTACACCTTC.

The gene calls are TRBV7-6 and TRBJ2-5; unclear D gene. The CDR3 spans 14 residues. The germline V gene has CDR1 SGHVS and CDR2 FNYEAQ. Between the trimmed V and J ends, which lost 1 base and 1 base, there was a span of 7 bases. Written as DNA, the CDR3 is TGTGCCAGCAGCTTAGTCCAAGTCCAAGAGACCCAGTACTTC. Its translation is CASSLVQVQETQYF.

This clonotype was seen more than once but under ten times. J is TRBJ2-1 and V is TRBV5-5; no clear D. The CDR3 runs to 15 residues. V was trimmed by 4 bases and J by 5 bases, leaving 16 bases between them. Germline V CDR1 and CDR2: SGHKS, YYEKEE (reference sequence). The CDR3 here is CASSPPPGLDNEQFF. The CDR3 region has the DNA TGTGCCAGCAGCCCTCCTCCTGGATTGGACAATGAGCAGTTCTTC.

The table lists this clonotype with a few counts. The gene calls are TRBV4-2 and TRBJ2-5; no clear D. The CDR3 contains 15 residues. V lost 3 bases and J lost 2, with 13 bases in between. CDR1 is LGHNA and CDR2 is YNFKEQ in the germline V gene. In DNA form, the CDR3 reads TGTGCCAGCAGCCAGGGTAGAGACTGGCAAGAGACCCAGTACTTC. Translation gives CASSQGRDWQETQYF.

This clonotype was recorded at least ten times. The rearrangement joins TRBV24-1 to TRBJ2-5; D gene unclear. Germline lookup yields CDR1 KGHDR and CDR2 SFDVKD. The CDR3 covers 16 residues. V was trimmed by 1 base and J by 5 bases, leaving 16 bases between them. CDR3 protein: CATSDFGIGLGETQYF. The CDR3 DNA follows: TGTGCCACCAGTGATTTTGGGATTGGGTTGGGCGAGACCCAGTACTTC.

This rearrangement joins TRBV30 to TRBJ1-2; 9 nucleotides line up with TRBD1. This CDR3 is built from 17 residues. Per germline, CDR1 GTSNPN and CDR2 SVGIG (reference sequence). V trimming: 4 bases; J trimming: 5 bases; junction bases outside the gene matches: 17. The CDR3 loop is CAWTRGSTGGAGYGYTF. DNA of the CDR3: TGTGCCTGGACTAGAGGATCGACAGGGGGGGCAGGATATGGCTACACCTTC.

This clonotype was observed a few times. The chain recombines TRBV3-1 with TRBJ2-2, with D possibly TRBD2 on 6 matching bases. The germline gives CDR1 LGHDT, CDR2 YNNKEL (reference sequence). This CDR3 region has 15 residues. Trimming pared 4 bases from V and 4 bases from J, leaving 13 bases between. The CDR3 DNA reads TGTGCCAGCAGCCCAATCCGGGAGCCCACCGGGGAGCTGTTTTTT. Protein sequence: CASSPIREPTGELFF. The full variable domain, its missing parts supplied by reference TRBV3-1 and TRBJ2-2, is DTAVSQTPKYLVTQMGNDKSIKCEQNLGHDTMYWYKQDSKKFLKIMFSYNNKELIINETVPNRFSPKSPDKAHLNLHINSLELGDSAVYFCASSPIREPTGELFFGEGSRLTVL.